This T cell receptor beta chain originates from a study of identical twins. Findings of the study overall: Fewer insertions were carried by abundant cord blood beta clonotypes, but none was seen in memory repertoires.

A single record per CDR3 protein comes from TCRdb applying MiXCR to the 5' RACE reads. The sample lists under 900,000 distinct CDR3 sequences, about 12% occurring once. Only a few counts were recorded for this clonotype. Its antigen is undetermined. V was shortened by 2 bases and J by 6 bases, with 12 bases between the two germline ends. This CDR3 is built from 14 residues. CDR1 SGHDT and CDR2 YYEEEE come from the germline V gene. The data were also submitted as part of a second study, on yellow fever vaccine responses in identical twins.

The TCR comes from a woman aged 18-29 years in good health. Sequencing was done on a sample of PBMCs. This sequence joins TRBV5-6 and TRBJ1-5, with D possibly being TRBD1 (6 bases). The CDR3 DNA reads TGTGCCAGCAGCTTCAGACAGGCAAGTCAGCCCCAGCATTTT. Encoded protein: CASSFRQASQPQHF.